This T cell receptor beta chain was identified in a study of metastatic and nonmetastatic thyroid tumors. This CDR3 spans 13 amino acids. The V end lost 4 bases, the J end lost 3 bases, and 9 bases lay between the germline ends. Germline V gives CDR1 LNHDA, CDR2 SQIVND (reference sequence). This clone was found a few times. Using MiXCR, TCRdb re-called clones from the PCR reads. The sample comprises 35,000 to 45,000 clones, about 30% of which are singletons, and roughly a tenth rests with the top ten. Every patient underwent thyroid surgery untreated. Sequencing was performed on blood. This TCR came from a male donor with papillary thyroid cancer or a benign thyroid nodule (not recorded which). Some clones in this sample may be carry-over from other donors' samples. The gene calls are TRBV19 and TRBJ1-1; D gene unclear. The CDR3 reads CASSRQRDTEAFF. The CDR3 nucleotides are TGTGCCAGTAGTAGGCAGAGGGACACTGAAGCTTTCTTT.